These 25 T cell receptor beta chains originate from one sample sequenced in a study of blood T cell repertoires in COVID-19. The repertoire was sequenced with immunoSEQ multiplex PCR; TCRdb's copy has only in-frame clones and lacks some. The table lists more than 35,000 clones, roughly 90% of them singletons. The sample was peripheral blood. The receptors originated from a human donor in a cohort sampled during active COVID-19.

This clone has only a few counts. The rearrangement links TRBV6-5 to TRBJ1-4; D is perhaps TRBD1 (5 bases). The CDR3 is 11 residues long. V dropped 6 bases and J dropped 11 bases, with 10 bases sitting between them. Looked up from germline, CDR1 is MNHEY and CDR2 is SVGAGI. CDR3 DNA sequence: TGTGCCAGCAGGGGGGAGGGGAAACTGTTTTTT. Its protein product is CASRGEGKLFF.

For the CDR3, the DNA is TGTGCCAGCAGCTTTGGCGCAGGAGGGCCCTGGGCCGAGCAGTACTTC. It codes for CASSFGAGGPWAEQYF. This chain joins TRBV5-4 and TRBJ2-7, with TRBD2 as a possible D gene (6 bases). CDR1 SGHNT and CDR2 YYREEE come from the germline V gene (reference sequence). CDR3 length: 16 residues. V was shortened by 2 bases and J by 6 bases, with 21 bases between the two germline ends.

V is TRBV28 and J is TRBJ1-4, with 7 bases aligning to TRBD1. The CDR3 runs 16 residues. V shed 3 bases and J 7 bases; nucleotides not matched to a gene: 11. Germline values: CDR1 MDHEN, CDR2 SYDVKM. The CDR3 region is CASSLLPRGDGEKLFF. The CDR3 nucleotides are TGTGCCAGCAGTTTGCTGCCCAGGGGGGATGGTGAAAAACTGTTTTTT.

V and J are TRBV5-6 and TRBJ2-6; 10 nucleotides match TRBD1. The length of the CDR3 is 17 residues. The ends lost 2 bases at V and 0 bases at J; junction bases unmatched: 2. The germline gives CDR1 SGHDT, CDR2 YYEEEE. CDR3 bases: TGTGCCAGCAGCTTATGGACAGGGGGCTCTGGGGCCAACGTCCTGACTTTC. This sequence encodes CASSLWTGGSGANVLTF.

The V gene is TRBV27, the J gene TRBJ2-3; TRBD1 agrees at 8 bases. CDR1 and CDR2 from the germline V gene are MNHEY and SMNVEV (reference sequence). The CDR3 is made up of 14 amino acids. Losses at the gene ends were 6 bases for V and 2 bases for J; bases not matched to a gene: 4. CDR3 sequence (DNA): TGTGCCAGCAGCCCGGGACAGGTCACAGATACGCAGTATTTT. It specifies CASSPGQVTDTQYF.

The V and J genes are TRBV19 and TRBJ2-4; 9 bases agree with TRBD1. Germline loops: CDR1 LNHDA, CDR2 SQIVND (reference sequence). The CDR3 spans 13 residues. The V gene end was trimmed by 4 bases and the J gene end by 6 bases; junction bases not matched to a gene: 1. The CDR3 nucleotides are TGTGCCAGTAGTAGGGACAGGGTAAACATTCAGTACTTC. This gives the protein CASSRDRVNIQYF.

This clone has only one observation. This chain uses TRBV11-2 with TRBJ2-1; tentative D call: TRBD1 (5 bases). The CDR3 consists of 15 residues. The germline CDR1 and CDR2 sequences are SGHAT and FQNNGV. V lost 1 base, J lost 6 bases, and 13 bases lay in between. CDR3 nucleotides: TGTGCCAGCAGCTTAGGGGTCAGGGTCGGCAATGAGCAGTTCTTC. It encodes CASSLGVRVGNEQFF.

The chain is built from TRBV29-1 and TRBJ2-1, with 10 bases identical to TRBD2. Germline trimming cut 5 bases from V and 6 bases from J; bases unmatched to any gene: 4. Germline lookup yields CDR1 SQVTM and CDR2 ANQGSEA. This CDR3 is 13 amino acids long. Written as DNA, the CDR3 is TGCAGCGTTAAGACTAGCGGGTTCAATGAGCAGTTCTTC. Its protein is CSVKTSGFNEQFF.

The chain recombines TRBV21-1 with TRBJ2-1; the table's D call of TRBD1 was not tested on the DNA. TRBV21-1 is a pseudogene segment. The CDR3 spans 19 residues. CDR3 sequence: CASSKVTLTGLVVVDEQFF. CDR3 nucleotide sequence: TGTGCCAGCAGCAAAGTCACCCTGACAGGGTTAGTCGTCGTCGATGAGCAGTTCTTC.

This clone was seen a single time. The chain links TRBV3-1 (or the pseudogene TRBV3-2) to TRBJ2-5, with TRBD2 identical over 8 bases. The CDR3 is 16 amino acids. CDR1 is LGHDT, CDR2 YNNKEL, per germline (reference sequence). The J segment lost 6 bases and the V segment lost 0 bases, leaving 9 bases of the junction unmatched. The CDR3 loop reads CASSQDLGAGGQTQYF. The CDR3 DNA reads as TGTGCCAGCAGCCAAGATTTGGGGGCGGGGGGACAGACCCAGTACTTC.

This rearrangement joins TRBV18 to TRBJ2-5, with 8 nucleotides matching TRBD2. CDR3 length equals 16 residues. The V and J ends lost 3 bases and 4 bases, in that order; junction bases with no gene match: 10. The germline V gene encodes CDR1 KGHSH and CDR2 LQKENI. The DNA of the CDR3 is TGTGCCAGCTCACCGGGGGGCAGCGGGGGCGGAGAGACCCAGTACTTC. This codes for CASSPGGSGGGETQYF.

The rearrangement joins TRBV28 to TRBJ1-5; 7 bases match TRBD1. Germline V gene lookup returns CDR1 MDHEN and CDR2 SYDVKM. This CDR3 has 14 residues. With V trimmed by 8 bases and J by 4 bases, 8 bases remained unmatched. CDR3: CASLTGNRNQPQHF. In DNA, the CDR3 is TGTGCCAGCCTGACAGGGAATCGGAATCAGCCCCAGCATTTT.

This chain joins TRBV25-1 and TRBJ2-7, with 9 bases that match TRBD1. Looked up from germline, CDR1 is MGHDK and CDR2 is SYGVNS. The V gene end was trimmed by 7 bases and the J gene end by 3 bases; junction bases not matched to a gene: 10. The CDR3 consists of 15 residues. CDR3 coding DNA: TGTGCCAGCACCCCAACAGGGGGCCGTTACTACGAGCAGTACTTC. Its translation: CASTPTGGRYYEQYF.

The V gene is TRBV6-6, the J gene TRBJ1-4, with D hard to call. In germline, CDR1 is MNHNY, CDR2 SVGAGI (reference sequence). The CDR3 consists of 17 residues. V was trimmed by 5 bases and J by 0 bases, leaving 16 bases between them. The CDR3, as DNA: TGTGCCAGCAGTCCCCTACCCTTCTTGACAACTAATGAAAAACTGTTTTTT. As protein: CASSPLPFLTTNEKLFF.

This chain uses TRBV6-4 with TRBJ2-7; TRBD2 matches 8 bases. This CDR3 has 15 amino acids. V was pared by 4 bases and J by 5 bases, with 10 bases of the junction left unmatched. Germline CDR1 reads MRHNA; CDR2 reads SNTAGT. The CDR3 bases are TGTGCCAGCAGTGTGGACGGGGGGGCCTATAACGAGCAGTACTTC. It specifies CASSVDGGAYNEQYF.

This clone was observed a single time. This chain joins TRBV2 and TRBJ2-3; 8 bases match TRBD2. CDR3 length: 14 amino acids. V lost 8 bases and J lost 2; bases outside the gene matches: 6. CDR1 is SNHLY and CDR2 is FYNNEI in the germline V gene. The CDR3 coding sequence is TGTGCCAGCGGGGGGACTAGGCTCACAGATACGCAGTATTTT. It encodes CASGGTRLTDTQYF.

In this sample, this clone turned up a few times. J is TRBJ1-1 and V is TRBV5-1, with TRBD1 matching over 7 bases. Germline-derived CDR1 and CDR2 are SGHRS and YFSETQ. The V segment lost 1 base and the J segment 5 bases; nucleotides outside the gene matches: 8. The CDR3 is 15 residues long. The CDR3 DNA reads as TGCGCCAGCAGCTTGCAAGGGACAGAAGTTACTGAAGCTTTCTTT. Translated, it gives CASSLQGTEVTEAFF.

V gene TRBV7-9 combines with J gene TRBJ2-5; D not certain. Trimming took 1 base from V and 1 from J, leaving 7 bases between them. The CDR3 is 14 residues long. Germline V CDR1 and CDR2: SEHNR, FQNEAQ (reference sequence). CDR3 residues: CASSLGGLQETQYF. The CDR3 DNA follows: TGTGCCAGCAGCTTAGGAGGTCTCCAAGAGACCCAGTACTTC.

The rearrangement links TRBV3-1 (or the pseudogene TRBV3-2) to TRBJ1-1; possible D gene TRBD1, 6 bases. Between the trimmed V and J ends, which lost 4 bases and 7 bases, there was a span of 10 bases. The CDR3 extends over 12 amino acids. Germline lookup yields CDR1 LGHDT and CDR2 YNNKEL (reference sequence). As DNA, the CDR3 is TGTGCCAGCAGCCGGGGGCAGGGTGAAGCTTTCTTT. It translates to CASSRGQGEAFF.

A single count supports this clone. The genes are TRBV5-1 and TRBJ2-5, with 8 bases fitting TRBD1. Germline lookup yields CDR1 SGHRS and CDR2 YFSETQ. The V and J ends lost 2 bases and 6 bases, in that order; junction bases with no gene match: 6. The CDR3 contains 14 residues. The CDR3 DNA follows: TGCGCCAGCAGCTTCGGGACAGGCCTGCAGACCCAGTACTTC. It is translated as CASSFGTGLQTQYF.

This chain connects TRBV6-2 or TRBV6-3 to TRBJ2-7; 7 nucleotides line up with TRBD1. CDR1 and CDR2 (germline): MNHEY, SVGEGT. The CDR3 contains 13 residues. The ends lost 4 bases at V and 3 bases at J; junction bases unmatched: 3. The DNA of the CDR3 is TGTGCCAGCAGTTCGACAGGGAACTACGAGCAGTACTTC. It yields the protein CASSSTGNYEQYF.

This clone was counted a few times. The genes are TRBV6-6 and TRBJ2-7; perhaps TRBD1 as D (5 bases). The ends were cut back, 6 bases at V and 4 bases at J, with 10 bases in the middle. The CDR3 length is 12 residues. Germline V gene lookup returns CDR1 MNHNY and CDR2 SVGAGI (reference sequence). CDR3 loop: CASRNDRYEQYF. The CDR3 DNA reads TGTGCCAGCAGAAACGACAGATACGAGCAGTACTTC.

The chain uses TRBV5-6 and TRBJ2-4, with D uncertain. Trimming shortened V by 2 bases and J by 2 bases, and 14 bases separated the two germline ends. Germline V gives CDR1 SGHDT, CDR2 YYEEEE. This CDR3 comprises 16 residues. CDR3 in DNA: TGTGCCAGCAGCTTCTCGGGTTTAACCACCAAAAACATTCAGTACTTC. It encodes CASSFSGLTTKNIQYF.

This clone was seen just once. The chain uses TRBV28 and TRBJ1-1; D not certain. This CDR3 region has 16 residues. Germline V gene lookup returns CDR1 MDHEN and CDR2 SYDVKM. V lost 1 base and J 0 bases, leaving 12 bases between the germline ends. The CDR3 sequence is CASSLLRVRMNTEAFF. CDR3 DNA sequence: TGTGCCAGCAGTTTATTGAGGGTTCGAATGAACACTGAAGCTTTCTTT.

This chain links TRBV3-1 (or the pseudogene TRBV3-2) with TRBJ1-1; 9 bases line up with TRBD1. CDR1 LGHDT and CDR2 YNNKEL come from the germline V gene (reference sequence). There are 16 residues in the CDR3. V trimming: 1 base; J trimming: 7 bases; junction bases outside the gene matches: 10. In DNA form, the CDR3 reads TGTGCCAGCAGCCAAGGCGGGAGTGGGACAGGGCTTGAAGCTTTCTTT. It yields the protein CASSQGGSGTGLEAFF.